A single sample is the source of the 32 T cell receptor beta chains below, sequenced in a study of cytotoxic CD8 clonotypes in ibrutinib-treated CLL. This table comes from immunoSEQ multiplex PCR, and its TCRdb copy is limited to in-frame clones, with some not included. The top ten hold about 30% of the sample, which has 35,000 or so clones, roughly three quarters seen once. The sample here was PBMCs, taken before ibrutinib treatment. These receptors were taken from a human donor with chronic lymphocytic leukemia.

The CDR3 reads CAISLTSGDHEQYF. DNA of the CDR3: TGTGCCATCAGCTTGACTAGCGGGGACCACGAGCAGTACTTC. The chain couples TRBV10-3 to TRBJ2-7; 11 bases are a match to TRBD2. CDR3 length equals 14 residues. From germline, CDR1 is ENHRY and CDR2 SYGVKD. J was trimmed by 5 bases and V by 6 bases; bases with no gene match: 6.

The chain combines TRBV27 with TRBJ2-5; D is ambiguous. Germline CDR1 and CDR2: MNHEY and SMNVEV (reference sequence). Deletions cut 5 bases from V and 0 bases from J, with 10 bases between. The CDR3 spans 14 residues. Here the CDR3 reads CASSGLDHQETQYF. The DNA of the CDR3 is TGTGCCAGCAGTGGGTTAGACCACCAAGAGACCCAGTACTTC.

The chain couples TRBV2 to TRBJ2-3; no clear D. V lost 6 bases and J lost 3, with 7 bases in between. This CDR3 has 12 residues. Germline V gene sequence: CDR1 SNHLY, CDR2 FYNNEI. The CDR3 protein is CASRGSTDTQYF. The CDR3 DNA sequence: TGTGCCAGCAGAGGGTCGACAGATACGCAGTATTTT. The complete variable domain, with remaining parts taken from reference TRBV2 and TRBJ2-3, reads EPEVTQTPSHQVTQMGQEVILRCVPISNHLYFYWYRQILGQKVEFLVSFYNNEISEKSEIFDDQFSVERPDGSNFTLKIRSTKLEDSAMYFCASRGSTDTQYFGPGTRLTVL.

The table lists this clone with a few counts. The rearrangement joins TRBV4-2 to TRBJ2-1, with D possibly being TRBD2 (6 bases). Germline V gene data show CDR1 as LGHNA and CDR2 as YNFKEQ. The CDR3 covers 15 residues. The V end lost 4 bases, the J end lost 0 bases, and 10 bases lay between the germline ends. CDR3 protein: CASSPTSSSYNEQFF. The CDR3 DNA is TGTGCCAGCAGCCCGACTAGTAGCTCCTACAATGAGCAGTTCTTC.

This chain uses TRBV4-1 with TRBJ1-1, with D maybe TRBD1 (5 bases). Trimming took off 2 bases at V and 4 bases at J, with 23 bases between the two ends. This CDR3 is built from 18 residues. Germline CDR1 MGHRA, CDR2 YSYEKL. The CDR3, as DNA: TGCGCCAGCAGCCAATACCTGCCGGGATCGGGGGGAGGCACTGAAGCTTTCTTT. Translated, it gives CASSQYLPGSGGGTEAFF.

This chain links TRBV7-2 with TRBJ1-2; D not certain. This CDR3 is built from 16 residues. V lost 1 base to trimming and J lost 8 bases, with 20 bases between them. CDR1 is SGHTA and CDR2 is FQGNSA in the germline V gene. CDR3 DNA sequence: TGTGCCAGCAGCTTAGGTGGAGACGGCGCCTCTCGGGGCTACACCTTC. Amino acids: CASSLGGDGASRGYTF. Filled out from reference TRBV7-2 and TRBJ1-2, the complete variable domain reads GAGVSQSPSNKVTEKGKDVELRCDPISGHTALYWYRQSLGQGLEFLIYFQGNSAPDKSGLPSDRFSAERTGGSVSTLTIQRTQQEDSAVYLCASSLGGDGASRGYTFGSGTRLTVV.

This clone was seen once. An end of the junction does not agree with germline; a read error may underlie this. CDR3 sequence reads: CASSLDARSGAYNEQFF. The CDR3, as DNA: TGTGCTAGCAGCTTAGATGCTCGTTCCGGCGCCTACAATGAGCAGTTCTTC. The gene calls are TRBV7-7 and TRBJ2-1; D is undetermined. Per germline, CDR1 SSHAT and CDR2 FNYEAQ (reference sequence). This CDR3 is 17 amino acids long.

This clone was observed once. The rearrangement joins TRBV30 to TRBJ2-3; D unclear. There are 11 residues in the CDR3. Germline CDR1 reads GTSNPN; CDR2 reads SVGIG (reference sequence). The germline V and J ends were trimmed by 0 bases and 7 bases, with 5 bases remaining between them. CDR3 residues: CAWSVSYTQYF. For the CDR3, the DNA is TGTGCCTGGAGTGTTTCTTATACGCAGTATTTT.

This clone was seen a single time. The chain joins TRBV5-6 to TRBJ2-7; either TRBD1 or TRBD2 may fit D (7 bases each). V was pared by 2 bases and J by 2 bases, with 11 bases between. From germline, CDR1 is SGHDT and CDR2 YYEEEE. The CDR3 consists of 14 residues. The CDR3 sequence is CASSLSGGAYEQYF. Written as DNA, the CDR3 is TGTGCCAGCAGCTTATCAGGGGGGGCCTACGAGCAGTACTTC. Using reference TRBV5-6 and TRBJ2-7 for the parts outside the CDR3, the full variable domain is DAGVTQSPTHLIKTRGQQVTLRCSPKSGHDTVSWYQQALGQGPQFIFQYYEEEERQRGNFPDRFSGHQFPNYSSELNVNALLLGDSALYLCASSLSGGAYEQYFGPGTRLTVT.

The chain links TRBV6-6 to TRBJ1-1; TRBD1 is a possible D gene (5 bases). Trimming stripped 4 bases from V and 9 bases from J, with 15 bases between. Per germline, CDR1 MNHNY and CDR2 SVGAGI (reference sequence). The CDR3 loop spans 13 amino acids. CDR3 residues: CASSLEPTVKAFF. Here the CDR3 DNA reads TGTGCCAGCAGTTTGGAACCGACAGTAAAAGCTTTCTTT.

The CDR3 DNA reads TGTGCCAGCAGTGCAGGGACTAGCGGGGGCCAAGAGACCCAGTACTTC. This translates into CASSAGTSGGQETQYF. The chain has TRBV6-1 and TRBJ2-5; 14 nucleotides align to TRBD2. This CDR3 region has 16 residues. The germline V gene has CDR1 MNHNS and CDR2 SASEGT. The J segment lost 1 base and the V segment lost 4 bases, leaving 2 bases of the junction unmatched.

In its sample, this clone was seen a few times. The chain uses TRBV5-1 and TRBJ1-1; tentative D call: TRBD1 (5 bases). Germline CDR1 SGHRS, CDR2 YFSETQ. The V end lost 3 bases, the J end lost 5 bases, and 17 bases lay between the germline ends. The CDR3 runs 15 residues. The CDR3 sequence: CASSSRGLKWTEAFF. The CDR3 DNA follows: TGCGCCAGCAGCTCCCGGGGCCTTAAATGGACTGAAGCTTTCTTT.

In its sample, this clone ranks as medium-sized. The V and J genes are TRBV9 and TRBJ2-2; a weak D match, TRBD2 (6 bases). Trimming took 4 bases from V and 8 from J, leaving 18 bases between them. The germline V gene has CDR1 SGDLS and CDR2 YYNGEE. The CDR3 extends over 15 amino acids. CDR3 in amino acids: CASSPSTSPRGELFF. In nucleotides, the CDR3 is TGTGCCAGCAGCCCAAGCACTAGCCCGAGGGGGGAGCTGTTTTTT.

The CDR3 sequence is CAWRREVYYEQYF. The CDR3 DNA is TGTGCCTGGAGACGAGAGGTATACTACGAGCAGTACTTC. The rearrangement joins TRBV30 to TRBJ2-7, with D uncertain. The CDR3 has 13 residues. Trimming removed 3 bases from V and 3 bases from J, with 12 bases in between. In germline, CDR1 is GTSNPN, CDR2 SVGIG (reference sequence).

V and J are TRBV5-4 and TRBJ2-7; D is ambiguous. Germline assignment: CDR1 SGHNT and CDR2 YYREEE (reference sequence). CDR3 size: 13 residues. V gave up 2 bases and J gave up 5 bases, with 11 bases separating them. The CDR3 DNA reads as TGTGCCAGCAGCTTTATAGGGTATAACGAGCAGTACTTC. Translation gives CASSFIGYNEQYF. The full variable domain, its missing parts supplied by reference TRBV5-4 and TRBJ2-7, is ETGVTQSPTHLIKTRGQQVTLRCSSQSGHNTVSWYQQALGQGPQFIFQYYREEENGRGNFPPRFSGLQFPNYSSELNVNALELDDSALYLCASSFIGYNEQYFGPGTRLTVT.

The genes are TRBV5-1 and TRBJ2-3; 7 bases match TRBD2. The CDR3 consists of 14 residues. Losses at the gene ends were 5 bases for V and 1 base for J; bases not matched to a gene: 4. Germline CDR1 is SGHRS and CDR2 is YFSETQ. This CDR3 is CASRSSGGTDTQYF. DNA for the CDR3: TGCGCCAGCAGGTCCAGCGGGGGCACAGATACGCAGTATTTT.

V usage is TRBV7-2 and J usage is TRBJ2-7; D uncertain. Looked up from germline, CDR1 is SGHTA and CDR2 is FQGNSA. The V gene lost 6 bases and the J gene lost 2 bases, with 8 bases spanning the gap. CDR3 length equals 12 residues. The CDR3 sequence: CASSLKAYEQYF. The CDR3 region has the DNA TGTGCCAGCAGTCTAAAGGCCTACGAGCAGTACTTC.

The chain is built from TRBV6-1 and TRBJ2-7, with 9 bases that match TRBD1. Germline CDR1 reads MNHNS; CDR2 reads SASEGT. The CDR3 is 17 residues long. Losses at the gene ends were 0 bases for V and 2 bases for J; bases not matched to a gene: 8. The chain's CDR3 is CASSEATGTGFPYEQYF. The CDR3 DNA is TGTGCCAGCAGTGAAGCGACGGGGACAGGGTTCCCCTACGAGCAGTACTTC.

There are a few counts of this clone. The genes are TRBV19 and TRBJ1-2; no firm D call. CDR3 length: 14 amino acids. V was cut by 9 bases and J by 1 base, with 15 bases left in between. CDR1 and CDR2 from the germline V gene are LNHDA and SQIVND (reference sequence). The DNA for the CDR3 is TGTGCCAGCCAGCCCAGACCCTATAACTATGGCTACACCTTC. Translation: CASQPRPYNYGYTF.

This chain connects TRBV11-2 to TRBJ2-7; 7 bases are shared with TRBD1. V gave up 5 bases and J gave up 3 bases; unmatched junction bases: 4. CDR3 length: 13 amino acids. CDR1 and CDR2 (germline): SGHAT, FQNNGV. CDR3 region: CASSKTGVYEQYF. For the CDR3, the DNA is TGTGCCAGCAGCAAAACAGGGGTCTACGAGCAGTACTTC.

The rearrangement links TRBV18 to TRBJ1-2, with D uncertain. This CDR3 spans 15 amino acids. CDR1 is KGHSH, CDR2 LQKENI, per germline. Trimming removed 0 bases from V and 0 bases from J, with 8 bases in between. CDR3 DNA: TGTGCCAGCTCACCACCATCTGATTCTAACTATGGCTACACCTTC. Its protein product is CASSPPSDSNYGYTF.

This rearrangement joins TRBV5-1 to TRBJ2-1; D not certain. Germline CDR1 and CDR2: SGHRS and YFSETQ. The CDR3 consists of 14 residues. The V and J ends lost 3 bases and 6 bases respectively, with 13 bases between them. The CDR3 spells CASSYIVSTNEQFF. CDR3 nucleotides: TGCGCCAGCAGCTACATCGTGAGTACCAATGAGCAGTTCTTC.

V is TRBV2 and J is TRBJ2-4; D is unresolved. The V gene's germline CDR1 is SNHLY and CDR2 FYNNEI. Trimming pared 3 bases from V and 0 bases from J, leaving 9 bases between. This CDR3 has 15 amino acids. CDR3 amino acids: CASSDRALAKNIQYF. In nucleotides, the CDR3 is TGTGCCAGCAGTGACCGGGCCCTAGCCAAAAACATTCAGTACTTC.

The CDR3 sequence: CASSPPGGTDTQYF. The CDR3 DNA sequence: TGTGCCAGCTCACCCCCAGGGGGGACAGATACGCAGTATTTT. The J gene is TRBJ2-3, the V gene TRBV18; maybe TRBD1 (7 bases). The germline gives CDR1 KGHSH, CDR2 LQKENI. There are 14 residues in the CDR3. V lost 3 bases and J lost 3, with 10 bases in between.

This sequence joins TRBV9 and TRBJ1-5; no reliable D call. There are 12 residues in the CDR3. Per the germline V gene, CDR1 is SGDLS and CDR2 is YYNGEE. V lost 7 bases and J 9 bases, leaving 14 bases between the germline ends. The CDR3 region is CASGGVQRPQHF. CDR3 nucleotide sequence: TGTGCCAGCGGCGGGGTTCAACGGCCCCAGCATTTT. Using reference TRBV9 and TRBJ1-5 for the parts outside the CDR3, the full variable domain is DSGVTQTPKHLITATGQRVTLRCSPRSGDLSVYWYQQSLDQGLQFLIQYYNGEERAKGNILERFSAQQFPDLHSELNLSSLELGDSALYFCASGGVQRPQHFGDGTRLSIL.

V usage is TRBV6-1 and J usage is TRBJ2-1, with D uncertain. Trimming shortened V by 8 bases and J by 4 bases, and 6 bases separated the two germline ends. Germline V lookup: CDR1 MNHNS, CDR2 SASEGT. The CDR3 spans 11 residues. CDR3 amino acids: CASEQYNEQFF. In nucleotides, the CDR3 is TGTGCCAGCGAACAGTACAATGAGCAGTTCTTC.

The J gene is TRBJ2-7, the V gene TRBV19; D is possibly TRBD1 (5 bases). This CDR3 has 14 amino acids. The germline V gene has CDR1 LNHDA and CDR2 SQIVND (reference sequence). V was shortened by 3 bases and J by 2 bases, with 11 bases between the two germline ends. CDR3 loop: CASSIRDSAYEQYF. The CDR3 DNA reads TGTGCCAGTAGTATCCGAGACAGTGCCTACGAGCAGTACTTC.

Only one count was recorded for this clone. One junction end disagrees with the germline gene, perhaps due to a read error. V is TRBV28 and J is TRBJ2-7; 12 nucleotides match TRBD2. Per germline, CDR1 MDHEN and CDR2 SYDVKM. The CDR3 sequence is 14 residues long. CDR3 coding DNA: TGTGCCAGCATCCCGTCGTCTAGCGGGGGGGCCTTGCACTTC. The encoded protein is CASIPSSSGGALHF.

In this sample, this clone turned up once. The chain links TRBV7-6 to TRBJ2-5; D remains ambiguous. Germline V gives CDR1 SGHVS, CDR2 FNYEAQ. This CDR3 contains 13 residues. Between the trimmed V and J ends, which lost 1 base and 4 bases, there was a span of 7 bases. CDR3 nucleotides: TGTGCCAGCAGCTTAGTCGTATTAGAGACCCAGTACTTC. This gives the protein CASSLVVLETQYF.

For the CDR3, the DNA is TGTGCCTGGAGTGTCGGGACAGGGGCGTATCAGCCCCAGCATTTT. Translating gives CAWSVGTGAYQPQHF. The chain couples TRBV30 to TRBJ1-5; 10 bases align to TRBD1. CDR1 is GTSNPN, CDR2 SVGIG, per germline (reference sequence). Germline trimming cut 0 bases from V and 5 bases from J; bases unmatched to any gene: 4. The CDR3 length is 15 residues.

V and J are TRBV30 and TRBJ1-2; perhaps TRBD1 as D (5 bases). The CDR3 has 13 residues. The germline gives CDR1 GTSNPN, CDR2 SVGIG (reference sequence). The V and J ends lost 4 bases and 2 bases respectively, with 11 bases between them. CDR3 region: CAWIRGRNYGYTF. DNA for the CDR3: TGTGCCTGGATTCGGGGCCGCAACTATGGCTACACCTTC.

This chain uses TRBV4-2 with TRBJ1-4; 7 positions agree with TRBD1. CDR1 LGHNA and CDR2 YNFKEQ come from the germline V gene. After removal of 0 bases from V and 8 bases from J, the junction contained 3 bases not matched to a gene. CDR3 length: 14 residues. The CDR3 spells CASSQDAGGEKLFF. The CDR3 DNA reads as TGTGCCAGCAGCCAAGATGCAGGGGGGGAAAAACTGTTTTTT.